This T cell receptor (beta chain) was documented in a study of T cells in Graves' hyperthyroidism and ophthalmopathy. Patients were excluded because of uncontrolled infection, other autoimmune disease, pregnancy or lactation. Study-wide results and limits: Researchers found most expanded thyroid clonotypes above 0.001 in blood as well. Ophthalmopathy was predicted by the model a median of approximately 6 months ahead of onset. A model of 13 V-J pairs discriminated ophthalmopathy from stable hyperthyroidism.

The germline gives CDR1 DFQATT, CDR2 SNEGSKA (reference sequence). The CDR3 runs 13 residues. The table lists this clonotype with many counts. Its cognate antigen is unknown. Amplified regions were TCR beta CDR3 sequences from RNA transcripts. The HTBI set primed first-round TCR CDR3 RT-PCR. MiXCR was run by TCRdb on the multiplex PCR reads, yielding one entry per CDR3 protein. The table shows about half a million distinct CDR3 sequences, with about 16% occurring only once. The clonotype originates from a woman in her 30s with Graves' ophthalmopathy. V gene TRBV20-1 combines with J gene TRBJ2-1, with 9 bases fitting TRBD2. What was sequenced was blood. This CDR3 is CSDTSGLYNEQFF. DNA for the CDR3: TGCAGCGACACTAGCGGGCTTTACAATGAGCAGTTCTTC.